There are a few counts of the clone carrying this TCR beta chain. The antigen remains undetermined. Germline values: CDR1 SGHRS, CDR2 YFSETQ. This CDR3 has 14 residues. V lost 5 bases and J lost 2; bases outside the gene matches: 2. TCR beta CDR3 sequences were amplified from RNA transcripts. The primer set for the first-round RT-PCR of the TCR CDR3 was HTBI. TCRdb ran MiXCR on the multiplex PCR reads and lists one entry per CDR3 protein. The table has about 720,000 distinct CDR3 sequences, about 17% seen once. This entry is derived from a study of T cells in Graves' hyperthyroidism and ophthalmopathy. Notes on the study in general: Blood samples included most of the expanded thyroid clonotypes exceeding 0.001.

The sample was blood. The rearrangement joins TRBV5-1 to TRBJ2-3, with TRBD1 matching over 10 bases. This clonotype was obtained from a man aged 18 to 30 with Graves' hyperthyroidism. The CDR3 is CASRTGGLTDTQYF. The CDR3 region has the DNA TGCGCCAGCAGGACAGGGGGCCTCACAGATACGCAGTATTTT.